The 17 T cell receptor beta chains listed next were all sequenced from one sample in a study of T cells in narcolepsy. The table came from immunoSEQ multiplex PCR; TCRdb's copy has only in-frame clones and leaves some out. The sample lists some 23,000 clones; roughly 80% were seen once. The sample taken for sequencing was CD45RA- memory CD4+ T cells from PBMCs. The receptors originated from a human donor with narcolepsy.

This clone was seen just once. J is TRBJ1-1 and V is TRBV30; 8 bases match TRBD1. Looked up from germline, CDR1 is GTSNPN and CDR2 is SVGIG (reference sequence). The CDR3 has 12 amino acids. V shed 8 bases and J 7 bases; nucleotides not matched to a gene: 9. The DNA of the CDR3 is TGTGCCCGTCGGCAGGGGGCTGGTGAAGCTTTCTTT. Protein product: CARRQGAGEAFF.

The chain couples TRBV2 to TRBJ2-7, with unresolved D. V was pared by 6 bases and J by 9 bases, with 9 bases between. Germline V gives CDR1 SNHLY, CDR2 FYNNEI. This CDR3 has 10 residues. The CDR3 DNA reads TGTGCCAGCAGCAGGTCGTGGCAGTACTTC. It encodes CASSRSWQYF.

This sequence joins TRBV16 and TRBJ1-4; no firm D call. V was shortened by 4 bases and J by 0 bases, with 12 bases between the two germline ends. The CDR3 sequence is 16 residues long. Germline V gene data show CDR1 as KGHSY and CDR2 as FQNENV. Written as DNA, the CDR3 is TGTGCCAGCAGCCGTAGGGCGCTTGCAACTAATGAAAAACTGTTTTTT. Its translation: CASSRRALATNEKLFF. Full variable domain (remainder filled in from reference TRBV16 and TRBJ1-4): GEEVAQTPKHLVRGEGQKAKLYCAPIKGHSYVFWYQQVLKNEFKFLISFQNENVFDETGMPKERFSAKCLPNSPCSLEIQATKLEDSAVYFCASSRRALATNEKLFFGSGTQLSVL.

The rearrangement uses TRBV6-1 and TRBJ1-4, with 7 nucleotides matching TRBD1. The CDR3 runs to 17 residues. V lost 2 bases to trimming and J lost 2 bases; unmatched junction nucleotides: 8. Germline V CDR1 and CDR2: MNHNS, SASEGT. The CDR3 region has the DNA TGTGCCAGCAGTGAAACTGGAGGGGGCTCGACTAATGAAAAACTGTTTTTT. Protein sequence: CASSETGGGSTNEKLFF.

The chain combines TRBV11-2 with TRBJ1-2; unclear D gene. Per the germline V gene, CDR1 is SGHAT and CDR2 is FQNNGV. V was pared by 1 base and J by 6 bases, with 9 bases between. CDR3 length equals 13 residues. CDR3 loop: CASSLVTGHGYTF. The CDR3 nucleotides read TGTGCCAGCAGCTTAGTTACGGGCCATGGCTACACCTTC.

The chain employs TRBV5-1 and TRBJ2-5; D is perhaps TRBD2 (5 bases). The germline V gene encodes CDR1 SGHRS and CDR2 YFSETQ. This CDR3 is built from 16 residues. Trimming pared 4 bases from V and 2 bases from J, leaving 18 bases between. The chain's CDR3 is CASSLAGTQNQETQYF. The CDR3 DNA reads TGCGCCAGCAGCCTCGCGGGCACTCAAAATCAAGAGACCCAGTACTTC.

The rearrangement uses TRBV28 and TRBJ1-5; D call uncertain. CDR3 size: 14 residues. Germline assignment: CDR1 MDHEN and CDR2 SYDVKM. The V and J ends lost 11 bases and 0 bases respectively, with 14 bases between them. CDR3 in DNA: TGTGCCTCCGAAATTCCAAATAGCAATCAGCCCCAGCATTTT. Amino acids: CASEIPNSNQPQHF.

This clone was picked up one time. At one boundary the junction diverges from the germline segment, which might be a read error. The gene calls are TRBV6-1 and TRBJ2-3; D possibly corresponds to TRBD2 (7 bases). CDR1 and CDR2 (germline): MNHNS, SASEGT. This CDR3 has 15 residues. The DNA of the CDR3 is TGTGCCAGCAGGGAAGGGGGGGGCGCGTCAGATACGCAGTATTTT. Its translation is CASREGGGASDTQYF.

This chain links TRBV7-8 with TRBJ1-6, with 9 nucleotides matching TRBD1. Trimming removed 2 bases from V and 9 bases from J; junction bases left unmatched: 2. The CDR3 is 14 residues long. Germline lookup yields CDR1 SGHVS and CDR2 FQNEAQ. DNA of the CDR3: TGTGCCAGCAGCTTACAGGACAGGGGTTCACCCCTCCACTTT. This gives the protein CASSLQDRGSPLHF.

The chain employs TRBV6-5 and TRBJ1-3; no clear D. Germline lookup yields CDR1 MNHEY and CDR2 SVGAGI. V lost 0 bases, J lost 3 bases, and 6 bases lay in between. This CDR3 is built from 14 residues. This CDR3 reads CASSYSGFGNTIYF. CDR3 bases: TGTGCCAGCAGTTACTCCGGCTTTGGAAACACCATATATTTT.

The chain has TRBV14 and TRBJ2-5, with 12 positions matching TRBD2. This CDR3 is 18 amino acids long. CDR1 is SGHDN and CDR2 is FVKESK in the germline V gene. Unmatched junction bases numbered 6, after V lost 1 base and J lost 0 bases. The CDR3 reads CASSQGFTSGGYQETQYF. The CDR3 DNA sequence: TGTGCCAGCAGCCAAGGATTCACTAGCGGGGGGTACCAAGAGACCCAGTACTTC.

This clone was seen a handful of times. The junction differs from germline at one of its ends, possibly a read error. The chain is built from TRBV7-7 and TRBJ2-1, with D perhaps assigned TRBD1 or TRBD2 (5 bases each). The CDR3 has 19 amino acids. Germline lookup yields CDR1 SSHAT and CDR2 FNYEAQ (reference sequence). CDR3 sequence (DNA): TGTGCTAGCAGCTTAGGGTCAGGGAATCAGCGGAGCTCCTACAATGAGCAGTTCTTC. Translated: CASSLGSGNQRSSYNEQFF.

The V call is TRBV18, the J call TRBJ1-6; 11 nucleotides agree with TRBD1. The V gene's germline CDR1 is KGHSH and CDR2 LQKENI. The CDR3 covers 15 residues. J was trimmed by 9 bases and V by 6 bases; bases with no gene match: 7. Here the CDR3 DNA reads TGTGCCAGCTCTCCAGGACAGGGGGCGCGTTCACCCCTCCACTTT. Its translation is CASSPGQGARSPLHF.

The chain couples TRBV5-6 to TRBJ1-2; maybe TRBD1 (5 bases). Per the germline V gene, CDR1 is SGHDT and CDR2 is YYEEEE. The CDR3 covers 13 residues. Trimming shortened V by 2 bases and J by 8 bases, and 13 bases separated the two germline ends. The CDR3 region is CASSFFERGGYTF. DNA of the CDR3: TGTGCCAGCAGCTTCTTCGAGCGGGGCGGCTACACCTTC.

The chain employs TRBV16 and TRBJ2-7; TRBD1 aligns across 7 bases. CDR1 is KGHSY, CDR2 FQNENV, per germline. Unmatched junction bases numbered 5, after V lost 2 bases and J lost 1 base. The CDR3 consists of 15 residues. The CDR3 DNA sequence: TGTGCCAGCAGCCAAATAGGGACAGCATCCTACGAGCAGTACTTC. Encoded protein: CASSQIGTASYEQYF.

V gene TRBV4-3 combines with J gene TRBJ2-7, with D perhaps matching TRBD1 (6 bases). V dropped 5 bases and J dropped 7 bases, with 15 bases sitting between them. The CDR3 contains 13 residues. Germline CDR1 and CDR2: LGHNA and YSLEER. CDR3 amino acids: CASSSQTGYEQYF. CDR3 sequence (DNA): TGCGCCAGCAGCTCCCAAACAGGGTATGAGCAGTACTTC.

The J gene is TRBJ2-1, the V gene TRBV11-1; D possibly matches TRBD1 or TRBD2 (5 bases each). Germline assignment: CDR1 SGHAT and CDR2 FQDESV (reference sequence). V was pared by 0 bases and J by 4 bases, with 7 bases between. There are 14 residues in the CDR3. The CDR3 loop is CASSLAWGYNEQFF. The CDR3 DNA sequence: TGTGCCAGCAGCTTAGCGTGGGGGTACAATGAGCAGTTCTTC.